This T cell receptor beta chain was documented in a study of blood T cell repertoires in COVID-19 (dated by TCRdb to the early 2020s). Turning to the overall study: Collaborator samples came from the United States, Italy and Spain and covered acute and convalescent phases of COVID-19. The material from the prospective study consisted of cDNA or gDNA derived from T cells, B-cell-depleted T cells, or PBMCs. Subjects who had been exposed to COVID-19, were actively infected with it, or had recovered from it provided the deeply sampled blood TCRbeta repertoires that made up the dataset. A freely available public database, intended as a resource for researchers studying the immune response to SARS-CoV-2, is where the repertoires were released. Samples were obtained from the ongoing ImmuneRACE study (first 160 participants) and from about 1,300 subjects provided by 6 global collaborators. A de-identified subject ID, COVID-19 status, age in years and sex were almost always included in the sample metadata. Where available, HLA class I and class II types were taken from metadata supplied by the sample provider and were not determined by assay-based typing.

The collaborating institutions used their own protocols to collect whole blood in K2EDTA tubes. For TCRbeta analysis, collaborators shipped samples as frozen whole blood, isolated PBMCs, or DNA extracted from either of those sample types. The paper as a whole reports these results and caveats: Clinical and demographic metadata were provided uncurated, with the amount varying by source and participant.

The immunoSEQ Assay, a bias-controlled multiplex PCR, was used to amplify TCRbeta CDR3 regions from genomic DNA. As for the authors' bioinformatics: Within the assay, amplification of reference gene primers was used to estimate how many nucleated cells each sample contained. To quantify the absolute abundance of each unique TCRbeta CDR3 rearrangement, sequence reads were collapsed and filtered. For each sample, productive Simpson clonality was calculated as the square root of Simpson's diversity index across productive rearrangements. TCRdb retrieved this table from immuneACCESS and kept in-frame rearrangements only. Not all clones are present; in checked studies, unresolved V genes account for under half, and no reason is known for the remainder. That table supplies the V and J calls and clone size; D and trimming were determined from the DNA. The sample table shows 200,000 to 300,000 clones, and 88% are seen once. Clones ranked in the top ten supply about 0.7% of the sample.

A word on this clone: Its antigen target is currently unknown. Qualities for individual bases were not recorded, and no much larger clone is one base off.

The CDR3 goes from the cysteine to the phenylalanine over 15 residues. The sequence is cut down to CDR3 DNA, 45 bases in frame from base 1. CDR1 and CDR2 were assigned from the germline V gene as MNHEY and SVGEGT. The germline ends are 9 bases apart after V is trimmed by 0 bases and J by 1 base. The clonotype comes from a human donor in a cohort sampled during active COVID-19. The specimen sequenced was peripheral blood. The sequence is built from TRBV6-2 or TRBV6-3 and TRBJ1-1; perhaps TRBD1 is the D gene, with 5 bases matching. The nucleotides are TGTGCCAGCAGTTACTCGCAGGGCCCGAACACTGAAGCTTTCTTT. It is translated as CASSYSQGPNTEAFF.